A selection of T cell receptor beta chains follows, all from one sample in a study of shared clonotypes between healthy human individuals. The data were produced by immunoSEQ multiplex PCR, yet TCRdb's version contains in-frame clones alone and is incomplete. The table lists 1 million to 1.3 million clones, 78% of them singletons. The sequenced material came from memory CD4+ T cells from PBMCs. These receptors were obtained from a man aged 18 to 29 in good health. Some clones in this sample may be carry-over from other donors' samples. CDR3s include the opening cysteine and the closing phenylalanine or tryptophan. The D gene is left open where the match is weak. Not all rows give a size; the values are once, few, many and, for expanded clones, a class.

TRBJ2-1 - TRBV7-9 - TGTGCCAGCAGCTTACTTGCTGAGCAGTTCTTC CASSLLAEQFF
TRBJ2-2 - TRBV7-3 - TGTGCCAGCAGCTTAGATCGACGGAAACTAAACACCGGGGAGCTGTTTTTT CASSLDRRKLNTGELFF
TRBJ1-2 - TRBV18 - TGTGCCAGCTCACCACCGGAAGGCTATGGCTACACCTTC CASSPPEGYGYTF
TRBJ2-2 - TRBV2 few TGTGCCAGCACCCAAACCACCGGGGAGCTGTTTTTT CASTQTTGELFF
TRBJ2-1 TRBD2 TRBV7-9 - TGTGCCAGCAGTGGACTAGCGAGGCCGGGAGGGGAGCAGTTCTTC CASSGLARPGGEQFF
TRBJ2-1 TRBD1 TRBV5-1 - TGCGCCAGCAGCACGGGGGGACCGGGACAGGGGACGGTCTTC CASSTGGPGQGTVF
TRBJ1-5 TRBD1 TRBV27 - TGTGCCAGCAGTTTAGTCGGCAGGGGGGCTCAGCCCCAGCATTTT CASSLVGRGAQPQHF
TRBJ1-2 - TRBV5-5 - TGTGCCAGCAGCTTGCCTGACAGTGGCTACACCTTC CASSLPDSGYTF
TRBJ2-3 TRBD2 TRBV7-8 many TGTGCCAGCAGCTTAGGTCCCAGGCTAGCGGCAGATACGCAGTATTTT CASSLGPRLAADTQYF
TRBJ1-5 - TRBV28 - TGTGCCAGCAGTTTATCCCCCACCCGTCGGCCCCAGCATTTT CASSLSPTRRPQHF
TRBJ1-2 - TRBV5-5 - TGTGCCAGCAGCCCCGGGTGGGCAGACTCCTATGGCTACACCTTC CASSPGWADSYGYTF
TRBJ1-2 - TRBV19 - TGTGCCAGTAGTACAACAGGGCCCTATGGCTACACCTTC CASSTTGPYGYTF
TRBJ2-5 - TRBV5-1 - TGCGCCAGCAGCTTAACTTTCCAAGAGACCCAGTACTTC CASSLTFQETQYF
TRBJ2-7 TRBD2 TRBV5-1 - TGCGCCAGCAGCTTGTCTTTAGCGGGAGGATTCGAGCAGTACTTC CASSLSLAGGFEQYF
TRBJ2-1 - TRBV7-2 few TGTGCCAGCAGCCTAATGGGGGGCTACAATGAGCAGTTCTTC CASSLMGGYNEQFF
TRBJ2-7 - TRBV4-1 few TGCGCCAGCAGCCAAGATGAGACAGATGTTGAGCAGTACTTC CASSQDETDVEQYF
TRBJ1-1 TRBD1 TRBV5-1 - TGCGCCAGCAGACCTACAGGGGGCGGAACTGAAGCTTTCTTT CASRPTGGGTEAFF
TRBJ1-5 - TRBV6-1 few TGTGCCAGCAGTGCAGGAACGCCCCAGCATTTT CASSAGTPQHF
TRBJ2-3 - TRBV20-1 - TGCAGTGCGACCGTAGGAGATACGCAGTATTTT CSATVGDTQYF
TRBJ1-5 - TRBV6-1 - TGTGCCAGCAGGGGCGGCCAGCCCCAGCATTTT CASRGGQPQHF
TRBJ1-2 - TRBV5-8 - TGTGCCAGCAGCTTGGCTACAGGCGGGTATCGAGGCTACACCTTC CASSLATGGYRGYTF
TRBJ1-2 TRBD1 TRBV28 - TGTGCCAGCAGTTCGGGACAGAACTATGGCTACACCTTC CASSSGQNYGYTF
TRBJ2-1 - TRBV7-9 - TGTGCCAGCAGCTTAGATGGGGGGCGTTTAAATGAGCAGTTCTTC CASSLDGGRLNEQFF
TRBJ1-4 - TRBV4-3 - TGCGCCAGCAGCCCCTTAAGAGGGGAGGCGACTAATGAAAAACTGTTTTTT CASSPLRGEATNEKLFF
TRBJ2-1 - TRBV6-6 - TGTGCCAGCAGACCACCCTTGGGGGGCAGCAATGAGCAGTTCTTC CASRPPLGGSNEQFF
TRBJ1-2 TRBD1 TRBV5-1 - TGCGCCAGCAGCCTAGGATCGACAGGGGATGGCTACACCTTC CASSLGSTGDGYTF
TRBJ1-3 TRBD1 TRBV11-2 - TGTGCCAGCAGCTTAGGGGGACAGGGGACCGACACCATATATTTT CASSLGGQGTDTIYF
TRBJ1-2 - TRBV5-1 - TGCGCCAGCAGCTTGAATATCGGGTTTGGGGGCTACACCTTC CASSLNIGFGGYTF
TRBJ1-4 - TRBV2 - TGTGCCGGGGGACTGGGAGAAAAACTGTTTTTT CAGGLGEKLFF
TRBJ1-5 - TRBV28 - TGTGCCAGCAGTCTCAGGCGGCGGTATAGCAATCAGCCCCAGCATTTT CASSLRRRYSNQPQHF
TRBJ2-7 - TRBV28 - TGTGCCAGCAGTGACTACTCCTACGAGCAGTACTTC CASSDYSYEQYF
TRBJ1-2 - TRBV30 - TGTGCCCTTATGACCGGAACCTCTGGCTACACCTTC CALMTGTSGYTF
TRBJ2-7 - TRBV6-5 few TGTGCCAGCAGTTACTCGGGCGGGCAGTACTTC CASSYSGGQYF
TRBJ2-2 - TRBV7-6 once TGTGCCAGCAGCTTAGCATTTTACAGGGACGGGGAGCTGTTTTTT CASSLAFYRDGELFF
TRBJ1-1 - TRBV6-1 - TGTGCCAGCCACACGAACACTGAAGCTTTCTTT CASHTNTEAFF
TRBJ1-5 TRBD1 TRBV30 - TGTGCCTGGAACCAAGGGACAGCAAATCAGCCCCAGCATTTT CAWNQGTANQPQHF
TRBJ1-4 TRBD1 TRBV5-1 - TGCGCCAGCAGCGACAGGGCAACTAATGAAAAACTGTTTTTT CASSDRATNEKLFF
TRBJ2-7 - TRBV6-4 - TGTGCCAGCAGCGTGTTTACAGGGACCGAGCAGTACTTC CASSVFTGTEQYF
TRBJ2-7 TRBD1 TRBV5-1 - TGCGCCAGCAGCAACCGGGACAGGGACTCCTACGAGCAGTACTTC CASSNRDRDSYEQYF
TRBJ2-3 TRBD2 TRBV11-2 - TGTGCCAGCAGCTCAGCGGGAGGAGCAGATACGCAGTATTTT CASSSAGGADTQYF
TRBJ2-3 TRBD2 TRBV7-3 few TGTGCCAGCAGCCTGGGGACTAGCTCAGATACGCAGTATTTT CASSLGTSSDTQYF
TRBJ2-7 - TRBV9 - TGTGCCAGCAGCGTAAGGGGGGGATTAGGCCTCAGCTACGAGCAGTACTTC CASSVRGGLGLSYEQYF
TRBJ2-7 - TRBV20-1 few TGCAGTGCCCTGGGCTACGAGCAGTACTTC CSALGYEQYF
TRBJ2-5 TRBD2 TRBV11-3 - TGTGCCAGCAGCTCGGGAGGGGAGACCCAGTACTTC CASSSGGETQYF
TRBJ2-7 - TRBV6-1 - TGTGCCAGCAGTGAGGGCCCCGATATCTACGAGCAGTACTTC CASSEGPDIYEQYF